This is a list of T cell receptor beta chains from one sample in a study of blood T cell repertoires in COVID-19. Clones were read by immunoSEQ multiplex PCR, and TCRdb kept only the in-frame ones, dropping some. This sample yields 200,000 to 250,000 clones, of which 90% are seen a single time; more than 12% belongs to the top ten. Material for sequencing was PBMCs or T cells enriched from blood (not recorded which). The receptor set was obtained from a young man who had been exposed to COVID-19. Each CDR3 is given with its conserved first and last residue. The order of the fields is V gene, D gene, J gene, CDR3 protein. The D gene is left open where the match is weak.

>TRBV6-1|NA|TRBJ2-7
CASSESHAGYYEQYF
>TRBV7-6|TRBD2|TRBJ2-3
CASSLGLAGVLADTQYF
>TRBV3-1/TRBV3-2|TRBD2|TRBJ2-7
CASSQAPSGIYEQYF
>TRBV18|NA|TRBJ1-1
CASAAGRKDTEAFF
>TRBV7-2|TRBD1|TRBJ1-1
CASSPSTGRTEAFF
>TRBV2|NA|TRBJ1-6
CASDQLRMSGTPLHF
>TRBV12-3/TRBV12-4|NA|TRBJ2-1
CASVRSQAEQFF
>TRBV27|TRBD2|TRBJ2-5
CASSGGGIETQYF
>TRBV5-1|TRBD2|TRBJ2-5
CASSLPRAGVWFVTQYF
>TRBV7-8|TRBD2|TRBJ2-1
CASSLTISTGTRTVWRSYNEQFF
>TRBV5-1|TRBD2|TRBJ2-5
CASSSTSPQETQYF
>TRBV6-5|TRBD1|TRBJ2-7
CASRRGQGAYEQYF
>TRBV7-8|NA|TRBJ1-3
CASSLGPGRTGNTIYF
>TRBV30|NA|TRBJ1-5
CAWSVQAGQPQHF
>TRBV7-2|NA|TRBJ2-1
CASSLARGSSYNEQFF
>TRBV6-5|NA|TRBJ1-5
CASSYHPTINQPQHF
>TRBV4-3|TRBD2|TRBJ2-1
CASSQGTGGGPTYNEQFF
>TRBV27|TRBD1|TRBJ2-1
CASRMTRTGVRFQNEQFF
>TRBV18|NA|TRBJ1-1
CASSPTGGTEAFF
>TRBV30|NA|TRBJ2-1
CAWDRPPPGRAYNEQFF
>TRBV18|NA|TRBJ1-1
CASSPGEWATEAFF
>TRBV15|TRBD1|TRBJ1-4
CATSKDRPNEKLFF
>TRBV2|TRBD2|TRBJ2-5
CASSARLATISETQYF
>TRBV2|NA|TRBJ1-2
CASTRVLYGYTF
>TRBV2|TRBD1|TRBJ2-7
CASSPQGRTGLAYEQYF
>TRBV2|TRBD1|TRBJ1-1
CASSFRQGQNTEAFF
>TRBV28|TRBD1|TRBJ1-2
CASSLSSNRGGYGYTF
>TRBV12-3/TRBV12-4|NA|TRBJ1-6
CASTYSGNSPLHF
>TRBV4-1|TRBD2|TRBJ2-1
CASSRGLAGGRPYNEQFF
>TRBV2|NA|TRBJ2-5
CAIFWGEEGETQYF
>TRBV3-1/TRBV3-2|TRBD2|TRBJ2-1
CASSRRRDGGTNEQFF
>TRBV6-1|TRBD2|TRBJ2-3
CASSDYGLAGGKDTQYF
>TRBV27|NA|TRBJ1-6
CASSTGSSPLHF
>TRBV7-9|NA|TRBJ2-5
CASQPETSGRTGIRETQYF
>TRBV10-3|NA|TRBJ2-1
CAISQGDEQFF
>TRBV11-2|TRBD2|TRBJ2-1
CASSLDRVSGAIEQFF
>TRBV19|TRBD1|TRBJ1-1
CASGNQGAGTEAFF
>TRBV9|TRBD2|TRBJ2-7
CASSVSSSGGNYEQYF
>TRBV18|NA|TRBJ2-5
CASSPPPGLETQYF
>TRBV4-1|NA|TRBJ1-2
CASSQQDMSYGYTF
>TRBV19|NA|TRBJ2-1
CASSLRYNEQFF
>TRBV7-2|NA|TRBJ2-7
CASSFEGVYEQYF
>TRBV2|TRBD1|TRBJ1-5
CASRDRVSNQPQHF
>TRBV4-1|TRBD1|TRBJ2-3
CASSQTGWGADTQYF
>TRBV6-5|NA|TRBJ1-2
CASRLTGSTGYTF
>TRBV5-1|NA|TRBJ2-1
CASSVTFEAEQFF